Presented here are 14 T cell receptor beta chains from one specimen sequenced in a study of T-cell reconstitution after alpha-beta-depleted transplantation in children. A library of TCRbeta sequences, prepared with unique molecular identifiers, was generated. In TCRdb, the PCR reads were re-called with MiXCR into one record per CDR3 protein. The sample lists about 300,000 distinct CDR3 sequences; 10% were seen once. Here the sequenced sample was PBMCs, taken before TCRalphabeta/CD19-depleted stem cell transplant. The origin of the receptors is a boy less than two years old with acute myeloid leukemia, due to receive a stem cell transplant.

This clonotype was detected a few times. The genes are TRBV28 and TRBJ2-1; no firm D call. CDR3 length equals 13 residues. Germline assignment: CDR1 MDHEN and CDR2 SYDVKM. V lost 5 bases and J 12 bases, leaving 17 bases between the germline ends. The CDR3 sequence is CASSPPPGIGQFF. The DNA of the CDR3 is TGTGCCAGCAGTCCGCCCCCAGGTATTGGGCAGTTCTTC. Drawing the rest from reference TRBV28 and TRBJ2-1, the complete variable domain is DVKVTQSSRYLVKRTGEKVFLECVQDMDHENMFWYRQDPGLGLRLIYFSYDVKMKEKGDIPEGYSVSREKKERFSLILESASTNQTSMYLCASSPPPGIGQFFGPGTRLTVL.

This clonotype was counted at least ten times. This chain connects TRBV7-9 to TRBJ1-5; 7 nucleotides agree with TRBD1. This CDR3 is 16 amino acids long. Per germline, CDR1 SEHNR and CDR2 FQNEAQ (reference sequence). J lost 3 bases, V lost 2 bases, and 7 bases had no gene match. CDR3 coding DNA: TGTGCCAGCAGCTTACCGCGAGGGGGCTTCAATCAGCCCCAGCATTTT. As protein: CASSLPRGGFNQPQHF.

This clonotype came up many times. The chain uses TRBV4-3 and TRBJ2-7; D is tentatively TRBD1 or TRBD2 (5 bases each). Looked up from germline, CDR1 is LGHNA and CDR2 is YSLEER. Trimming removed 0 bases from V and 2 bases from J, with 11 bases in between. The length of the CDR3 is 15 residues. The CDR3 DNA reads TGCGCCAGCAGCCAAGATCGGCAGGGAGCCTACGAGCAGTACTTC. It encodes CASSQDRQGAYEQYF.

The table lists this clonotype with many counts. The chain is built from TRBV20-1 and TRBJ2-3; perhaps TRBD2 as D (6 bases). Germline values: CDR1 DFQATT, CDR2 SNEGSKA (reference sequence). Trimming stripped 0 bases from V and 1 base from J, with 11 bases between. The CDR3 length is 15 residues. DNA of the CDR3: TGCAGTGCTAGAGATCTGGGCGGGGGCACAGATACGCAGTATTTT. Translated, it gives CSARDLGGGTDTQYF.

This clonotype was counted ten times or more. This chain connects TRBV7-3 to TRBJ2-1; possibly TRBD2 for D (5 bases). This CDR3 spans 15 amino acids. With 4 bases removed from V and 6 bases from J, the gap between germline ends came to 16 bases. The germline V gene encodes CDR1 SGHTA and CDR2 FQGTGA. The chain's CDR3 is CASSSSRTLANEQFF. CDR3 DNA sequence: TGTGCCAGCAGCTCTAGCCGGACCCTAGCCAATGAGCAGTTCTTC.

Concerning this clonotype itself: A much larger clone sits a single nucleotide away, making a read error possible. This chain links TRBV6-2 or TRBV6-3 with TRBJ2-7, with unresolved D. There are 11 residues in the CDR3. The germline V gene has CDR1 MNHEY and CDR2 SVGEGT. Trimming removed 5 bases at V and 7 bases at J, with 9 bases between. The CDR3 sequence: CASSTDGEQYF. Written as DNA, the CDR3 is TGTGCCAGCAGTACGGACGGAGAGCAGTACTTC.

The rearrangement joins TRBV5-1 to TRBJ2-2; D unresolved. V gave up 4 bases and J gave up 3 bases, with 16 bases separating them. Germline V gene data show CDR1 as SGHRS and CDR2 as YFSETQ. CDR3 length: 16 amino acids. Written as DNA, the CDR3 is TGCGCCAGCAGCCCCGCCCTCCCTCATGACACCGGGGAGCTGTTTTTT. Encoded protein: CASSPALPHDTGELFF.

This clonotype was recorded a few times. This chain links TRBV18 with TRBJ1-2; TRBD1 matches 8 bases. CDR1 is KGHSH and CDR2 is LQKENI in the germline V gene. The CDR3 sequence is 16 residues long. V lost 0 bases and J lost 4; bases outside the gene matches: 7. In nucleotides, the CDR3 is TGTGCCAGCTCACCACCTTGGACAGGGTACCGCTATGGCTACACCTTC. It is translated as CASSPPWTGYRYGYTF.

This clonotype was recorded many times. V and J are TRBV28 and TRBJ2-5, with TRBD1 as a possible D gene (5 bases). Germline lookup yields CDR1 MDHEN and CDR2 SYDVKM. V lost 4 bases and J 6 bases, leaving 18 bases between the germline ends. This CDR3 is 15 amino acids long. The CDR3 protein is CASSSRQPPRKTQYF. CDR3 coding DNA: TGTGCCAGCAGTTCCAGACAGCCGCCTAGGAAGACCCAGTACTTC.

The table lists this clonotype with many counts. CDR3 nucleotides: TGTGCCAGCAGGGGGTCGTCGCCTCTTCGGGAGACCCAGTACTTC. It yields the protein CASRGSSPLRETQYF. The chain is built from TRBV12-3 or TRBV12-4 and TRBJ2-5; no clear D gene. V gave up 6 bases and J gave up 5 bases, with 19 bases separating them. The CDR3 covers 15 residues.

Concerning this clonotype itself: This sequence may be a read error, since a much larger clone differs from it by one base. The CDR3 here is CSVPTIDSGDIDEKFF. The CDR3 DNA reads TGCAGCGTCCCAACCATAGATTCGGGGGATATCGATGAGAAGTTCTTC. The rearrangement joins TRBV29-1 to TRBJ2-1; D perhaps matches TRBD2 (6 bases). The CDR3 length is 16 residues. Per germline, CDR1 SQVTM and CDR2 ANQGSEA.

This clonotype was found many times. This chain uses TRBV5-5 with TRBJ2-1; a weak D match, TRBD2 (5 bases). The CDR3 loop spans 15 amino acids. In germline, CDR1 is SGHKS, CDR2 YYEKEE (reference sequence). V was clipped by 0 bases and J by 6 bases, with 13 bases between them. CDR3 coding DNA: TGTGCCAGCAGCTTGGATATGAGGGTCGTCAATGAGCAGTTCTTC. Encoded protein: CASSLDMRVVNEQFF.

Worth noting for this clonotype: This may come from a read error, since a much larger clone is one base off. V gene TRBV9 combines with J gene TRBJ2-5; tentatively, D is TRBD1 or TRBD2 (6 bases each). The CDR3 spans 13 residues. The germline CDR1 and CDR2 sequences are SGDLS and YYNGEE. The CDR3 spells CTSSIGGFETQYF. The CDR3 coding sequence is TGTACCAGCAGCATAGGGGGGTTCGAGACCCAGTACTTC.

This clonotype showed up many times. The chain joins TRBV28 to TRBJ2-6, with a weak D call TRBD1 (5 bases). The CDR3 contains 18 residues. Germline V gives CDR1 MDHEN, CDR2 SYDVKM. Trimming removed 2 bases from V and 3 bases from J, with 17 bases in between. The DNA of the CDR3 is TGTGCCAGCAGTTTAGTGGGGCTCGCAAGGAGTGGGGCCAACGTCCTGACTTTC. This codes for CASSLVGLARSGANVLTF.